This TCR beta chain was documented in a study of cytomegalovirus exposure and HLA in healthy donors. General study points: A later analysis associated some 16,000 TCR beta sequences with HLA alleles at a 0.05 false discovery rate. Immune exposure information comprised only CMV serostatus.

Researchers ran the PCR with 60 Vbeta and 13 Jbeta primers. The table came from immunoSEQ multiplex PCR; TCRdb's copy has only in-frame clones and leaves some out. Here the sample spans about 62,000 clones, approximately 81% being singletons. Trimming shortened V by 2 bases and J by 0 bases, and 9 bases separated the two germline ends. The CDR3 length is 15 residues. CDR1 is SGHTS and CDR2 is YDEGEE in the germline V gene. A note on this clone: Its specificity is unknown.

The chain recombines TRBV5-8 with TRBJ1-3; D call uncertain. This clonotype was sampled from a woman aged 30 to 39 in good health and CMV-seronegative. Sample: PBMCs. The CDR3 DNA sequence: TGTGCCAGCAGCTTCCTAGGGAGCTCTGGAAACACCATATATTTT. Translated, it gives CASSFLGSSGNTIYF.